These T cell receptor beta chains were read from a single sample in a study of blood T cell repertoires in COVID-19. Here immunoSEQ multiplex PCR was the method, and the copy in TCRdb shows in-frame clones only, minus some. The data contain tens of thousands of clones, approximately 91% of them singletons. The specimen sequenced was peripheral blood. The receptor source for this set is a man aged 55 to 70 with COVID-19, enrolled during active disease. CDR3s include the opening cysteine and the closing phenylalanine or tryptophan. D genes are given only for firm matches. Clone size is not always given. Where it is, it says once, few, many or a class for expanded clones.

j_call,clone_size,cdr3_length,d_call,v_call,cdr3_aa,cdr3_nt
TRBJ1-1,.,13,.,TRBV19,CASSFAQETEAFF,TGTGCCAGTAGTTTCGCCCAGGAAACTGAAGCTTTCTTT
TRBJ1-2,few,11,.,TRBV27,CASSSSGTSTF,TGTGCCAGCAGTTCCTCCGGGACTAGCACCTTC
TRBJ2-1,.,16,.,TRBV4-2,CASRERTTSSYNEQFF,TGTGCCAGCCGGGAAAGGACGACCAGCTCCTACAATGAGCAGTTCTTC
TRBJ2-1,.,14,.,TRBV3-1/TRBV3-2,CASSQDTGTGEQFF,TGTGCCAGCAGCCAAGATACAGGGACGGGTGAGCAGTTCTTC
TRBJ1-5,.,13,TRBD1,TRBV6-5,CASSPDRAQPQHF,TGTGCCAGCAGCCCCGACAGGGCTCAGCCCCAGCATTTT
TRBJ2-2,.,16,TRBD2,TRBV6-5,CASSYTLAGNTGELFF,TGTGCCAGCAGTTACACCCTAGCGGGGAACACCGGGGAGCTGTTTTTT
TRBJ2-5,.,15,.,TRBV5-6,CASSLSSGYQETQYF,TGTGCCAGCAGCTTGAGTTCAGGGTATCAAGAGACCCAGTACTTC
TRBJ2-1,.,15,TRBD2,TRBV6-1,CASSDGREYDNEQFF,TGTGCCAGCAGTGACGGGCGGGAGTATGACAATGAGCAGTTCTTC
TRBJ2-7,.,17,.,TRBV5-4,CASSFERGRAGDNEQYF,TGTGCCAGCAGCTTCGAGAGGGGGCGAGCGGGAGATAACGAGCAGTACTTC
TRBJ1-6,.,14,.,TRBV2,CASSEAGPNSPLHF,TGTGCCAGCAGTGAGGCAGGGCCCAATTCACCCCTCCACTTT
TRBJ1-1,.,14,.,TRBV7-9,CASSSKGANTEAFF,TGTGCCAGCAGCTCAAAGGGAGCGAACACTGAAGCTTTCTTT
TRBJ2-1,.,13,.,TRBV11-3,CASSLDRADEQFF,TGTGCCAGCAGCTTAGACAGGGCGGATGAGCAGTTCTTC
TRBJ1-6,.,13,TRBD1,TRBV30,CAWRDRGNSPLHF,TGTGCCTGGAGAGACAGGGGTAATTCACCCCTCCACTTT
TRBJ1-6,.,13,TRBD1,TRBV5-1,CASAGDSNSPLHF,TGCGCCAGCGCTGGGGACAGTAATTCACCCCTCCACTTT
TRBJ2-7,few,13,.,TRBV6-5,CASSRTGIYEQYF,TGTGCCAGCAGTCGCACAGGGATCTACGAGCAGTACTTC
TRBJ1-5,.,16,.,TRBV7-9,CASSPTGGERNQPQHF,TGTGCCAGCAGCCCAACTGGGGGGGAACGCAATCAGCCCCAGCATTTT
TRBJ1-4,.,14,TRBD1,TRBV2,CASRVQGRDEKLFF,TGTGCCAGCAGGGTACAGGGGAGAGATGAAAAACTGTTTTTT
TRBJ1-2,.,14,.,TRBV5-1,CASSLVAVNYGYTF,TGCGCCAGCAGCTTGGTCGCGGTGAACTATGGCTACACCTTC
TRBJ2-1,.,19,TRBD2,TRBV11-2,CASRATSGRGWGSYNEQFF,TGTGCCAGCAGGGCGACTAGCGGGAGGGGATGGGGCTCCTACAATGAGCAGTTCTTC
TRBJ2-7,.,15,TRBD2,TRBV19,CASSSLAGGPYEQYF,TGTGCCAGTAGCAGTCTAGCGGGAGGCCCCTACGAGCAGTACTTC
TRBJ1-1,.,15,TRBD1,TRBV10-3,CAISDGTGGLTEAFF,TGTGCCATCAGTGACGGGACAGGGGGCCTCACTGAAGCTTTCTTT
TRBJ2-7,.,11,.,TRBV29-1,CSVGPGYEQYF,TGCAGCGTTGGTCCAGGATACGAGCAGTACTTC
TRBJ1-2,.,13,.,TRBV19,CASSIRQYYGYTF,TGTGCCAGTAGTATCCGACAGTACTATGGCTACACCTTC
TRBJ1-4,.,16,TRBD1,TRBV28,CASSFHSGTGDEKLFF,TGTGCCAGCAGTTTCCACTCCGGGACAGGGGATGAAAAACTGTTTTTT
TRBJ2-5,few,13,.,TRBV3-1/TRBV3-2,CASSLSSGTLAYF,TGTGCCAGCAGCCTCTCCTCCGGGACACTTGCGTACTTC
TRBJ2-1,.,12,.,TRBV29-1,CSVERGYNEQFF,TGCAGCGTTGAACGGGGTTACAATGAGCAGTTCTTC
TRBJ2-7,.,15,TRBD2,TRBV28,CASSLATSGIYEQYF,TGTGCCAGCAGTTTAGCGACTAGCGGGATCTACGAGCAGTACTTC
TRBJ1-1,once,15,TRBD1,TRBV11-3,CASRSLDRGDTEAFF,TGTGCCAGCAGATCCCTAGACAGGGGAGACACTGAAGCTTTCTTT
TRBJ2-7,.,14,TRBD1,TRBV19,CASSIRDRGYEQYF,TGTGCCAGTAGTATCCGGGACAGGGGATACGAGCAGTACTTC
TRBJ2-2,.,16,TRBD1,TRBV18,CASSPAGTENTGELFF,TGTGCCAGCTCGCCCGCCGGGACAGAGAACACCGGGGAGCTGTTTTTT
TRBJ2-5,once,13,.,TRBV12-3/TRBV12-4,CASSLSESETQYF,TGTGCCAGCAGTTTGTCCGAGTCCGAGACCCAGTACTTC
TRBJ2-5,.,13,.,TRBV29-1,CSVGRRSGETQYF,TGCAGCGTTGGTCGACGAAGCGGAGAGACCCAGTACTTC
TRBJ1-3,.,16,.,TRBV9,CASSGEGSNSGNTIYF,TGTGCCAGCAGCGGGGAGGGTTCCAACTCTGGAAACACCATATATTTT
TRBJ2-5,.,14,.,TRBV10-1,CASSSGVPEETQYF,TGCGCCAGCAGTTCAGGGGTTCCCGAAGAGACCCAGTACTTC
TRBJ2-3,.,16,TRBD2,TRBV7-9,CASSSPTSGPGDTQYF,TGTGCCAGCAGCTCTCCGACTAGCGGGCCCGGGGATACGCAGTATTTT
TRBJ2-7,few,15,.,TRBV6-2/TRBV6-3,CASSYYTDTSYEQYF,TGTGCCAGCAGTTACTATACGGACACTTCCTACGAGCAGTACTTC
TRBJ2-7,.,12,.,TRBV12-3/TRBV12-4,CASSSPTPRLFF,TGTGCCAGCAGCTCCCCGACTCCCCGATTATTCTTC
TRBJ1-2,.,21,TRBD1,TRBV30,CARITITNYYTGAGTNYGYTF,TGTGCCCGGATAACAATAACTAATTATTACACAGGGGCCGGGACTAACTATGGCTACACCTTC